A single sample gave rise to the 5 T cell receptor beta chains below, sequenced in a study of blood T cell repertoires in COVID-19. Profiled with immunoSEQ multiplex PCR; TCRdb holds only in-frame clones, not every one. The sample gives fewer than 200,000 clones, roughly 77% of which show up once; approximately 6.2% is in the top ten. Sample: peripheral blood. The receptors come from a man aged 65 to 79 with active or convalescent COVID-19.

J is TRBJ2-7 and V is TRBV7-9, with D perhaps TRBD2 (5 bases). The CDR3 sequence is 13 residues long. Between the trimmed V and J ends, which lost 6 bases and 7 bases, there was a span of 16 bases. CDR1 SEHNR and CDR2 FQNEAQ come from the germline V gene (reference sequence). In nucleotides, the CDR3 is TGTGCCAGCAGTCAAAACTCCGGCGGGGAGCAGTACTTC. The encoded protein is CASSQNSGGEQYF.

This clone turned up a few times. CDR3 in amino acids: CASSPQSVFAEIYGYTF. CDR3 sequence (DNA): TGTGCCAGCTCACCACAATCGGTTTTCGCGGAAATCTATGGCTACACCTTC. The V gene is TRBV18, the J gene TRBJ1-2; D not resolved. The CDR3 is 17 amino acids. V was trimmed by 1 base and J by 4 bases, leaving 19 bases between them. Germline CDR1 is KGHSH and CDR2 is LQKENI.

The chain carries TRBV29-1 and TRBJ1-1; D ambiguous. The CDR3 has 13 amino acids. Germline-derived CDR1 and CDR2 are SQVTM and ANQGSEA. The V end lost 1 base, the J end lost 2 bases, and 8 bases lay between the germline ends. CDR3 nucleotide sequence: TGCAGCGTTGAAGGACAATTTAACACTGAAGCTTTCTTT. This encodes CSVEGQFNTEAFF.

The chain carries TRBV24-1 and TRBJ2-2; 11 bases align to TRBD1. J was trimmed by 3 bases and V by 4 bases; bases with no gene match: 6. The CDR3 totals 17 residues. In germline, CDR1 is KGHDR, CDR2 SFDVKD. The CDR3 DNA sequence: TGTGCCACCAGTGACCCAGGACAGGGGGCTGACACCGGGGAGCTGTTTTTT. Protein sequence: CATSDPGQGADTGELFF.

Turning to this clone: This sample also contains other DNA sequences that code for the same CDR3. The CDR3 sequence is CASSPGQGGEKLFF. The CDR3 nucleotides are TGTGCCAGCTCACCGGGACAGGGGGGTGAAAAACTGTTTTTT. V is TRBV18 and J is TRBJ1-4; TRBD1 agrees at 11 bases. V shed 3 bases and J 7 bases; nucleotides not matched to a gene: 1. The CDR3 consists of 14 residues. CDR1 is KGHSH and CDR2 is LQKENI in the germline V gene.